This passage covers 20 T cell receptor beta chains from one sample sequenced in a study of T cells in Graves' hyperthyroidism and ophthalmopathy (dated by TCRdb to between 2018 and 2020). The library was obtained by multiplex PCR. Instrument on record: Illumina HiSeq 2000. The TCR beta CDR3 regions were amplified from the RNA transcripts. A first-round RT-PCR of the TCR CDR3 used the HTBI primer set with the Qiagen OneStep RT-PCR kit. Using fastp at Q25 and MiXCR, TCRdb reprocessed the public reads and kept productive beta chains. Every CDR3 protein is listed once, alongside the most common genes and DNA of its rows. The sample table holds more than 300,000 distinct CDR3 sequences, of which approximately 15% were seen once. 15% to 20% of the sample rests with the top ten. The sequencing sample was made of blood. The receptors come from a woman in her 30s with Graves' ophthalmopathy.

The chain is built from TRBV30 and TRBJ1-1; D is unclear. Germline CDR1 GTSNPN, CDR2 SVGIG (reference sequence). This CDR3 comprises 12 residues. Trimming stripped 4 bases from V and 8 bases from J, with 14 bases between. CDR3 in amino acids: CAWKRRKIEAFF. Written as DNA, the CDR3 is TGTGCCTGGAAGAGGCGAAAGATCGAAGCTTTCTTT.

This clonotype was found a few times. The chain uses TRBV10-3 and TRBJ2-5; D is possibly TRBD1 or TRBD2 (5 bases each). Deletions cut 0 bases from V and 1 base from J, with 9 bases between. Looked up from germline, CDR1 is ENHRY and CDR2 is SYGVKD. The CDR3 consists of 15 residues. DNA of the CDR3: TGTGCCATCAGTGAGTCGAGGGGCTCCCAAGAGACCCAGTACTTC. The encoded protein is CAISESRGSQETQYF.

Only one count was recorded for this clonotype. The rearrangement uses TRBV28 and TRBJ2-2; tentatively, D is TRBD1 (6 bases). The CDR3 is made up of 18 amino acids. Germline CDR1 MDHEN, CDR2 SYDVKM. V was shortened by 2 bases and J by 0 bases, with 16 bases between the two germline ends. The CDR3, as DNA: TGTGCCAGCAGTTTAGCCCGCGTGAGGGGGACGAACACCGGGGAGCTGTTTTTT. Protein sequence: CASSLARVRGTNTGELFF.

This clonotype was seen a handful of times. The gene calls are TRBV20-1 and TRBJ1-6; D might be TRBD1 (5 bases). V was shortened by 0 bases and J by 0 bases, with 6 bases between the two germline ends. This CDR3 region has 15 residues. In germline, CDR1 is DFQATT, CDR2 SNEGSKA (reference sequence). CDR3 nucleotides: TGCAGTGCTAGAGAGACAGACTCCTATAATTCACCCCTCCACTTT. This encodes CSARETDSYNSPLHF.

V usage is TRBV9 and J usage is TRBJ1-6, with unresolved D. Germline V lookup: CDR1 SGDLS, CDR2 YYNGEE. The CDR3 sequence is 14 residues long. Trimming removed 0 bases at V and 7 bases at J, with 8 bases between. CDR3 protein: CASSVDPENSPLHF. CDR3 DNA: TGTGCCAGCAGCGTAGATCCAGAGAATTCACCCCTCCACTTT.

This clonotype has ten or more counts. V is TRBV7-9 and J is TRBJ1-2, with a weak D call TRBD1 (5 bases). The V and J ends lost 2 bases and 2 bases respectively, with 9 bases between them. Germline CDR1 reads SEHNR; CDR2 reads FQNEAQ (reference sequence). The CDR3 has 14 residues. CDR3 DNA sequence: TGTGCCAGCAGCTTACTGGCAGGGAACTATGGCTACACCTTC. As protein: CASSLLAGNYGYTF.

This clonotype was seen repeatedly, ten times or more. The rearrangement uses TRBV20-1 and TRBJ2-3; weak D call: TRBD2 (6 bases). CDR1 DFQATT and CDR2 SNEGSKA come from the germline V gene (reference sequence). Trimming shortened V by 7 bases and J by 3 bases, and 11 bases separated the two germline ends. This CDR3 is 12 amino acids long. CDR3 sequence reads: CSVAGRTDTQYF. The CDR3 DNA follows: TGCAGTGTTGCAGGGAGGACAGATACGCAGTATTTT.

This clonotype was recorded at least ten times. The chain recombines TRBV20-1 with TRBJ1-2; weak D call: TRBD1 (6 bases). V dropped 6 bases and J dropped 3 bases, with 17 bases sitting between them. This CDR3 spans 14 amino acids. Germline-derived CDR1 and CDR2 are DFQATT and SNEGSKA (reference sequence). The CDR3 DNA reads as TGCAGTGCCCTAGAGGACAGAAGAGACTATGGCTACACCTTC. Encoded protein: CSALEDRRDYGYTF.

This chain uses TRBV4-1 with TRBJ1-2; D is undetermined. The germline gives CDR1 MGHRA, CDR2 YSYEKL. Trimming removed 1 base at V and 6 bases at J, with 27 bases between. The CDR3 loop spans 19 amino acids. CDR3 loop: CASSQVLKGGGPSGNGYTF. The DNA for the CDR3 is TGCGCCAGCAGCCAAGTGTTGAAGGGTGGTGGACCCTCGGGGAATGGCTACACCTTC.

This clonotype has a handful of counts. V usage is TRBV5-5 and J usage is TRBJ1-1; D is unclear. The CDR3 runs 15 residues. Germline values: CDR1 SGHKS, CDR2 YYEKEE (reference sequence). V was shortened by 1 base and J by 0 bases, with 10 bases between the two germline ends. The CDR3 nucleotides are TGTGCCAGCAGCTTGCTTGGACCCCTGAACACTGAAGCTTTCTTT. It codes for CASSLLGPLNTEAFF.

In its sample, this clonotype was seen a few times. The chain joins TRBV19 to TRBJ2-1; 11 bases map to TRBD2. The CDR3 runs 16 residues. V was pared by 7 bases and J by 6 bases, with 11 bases of the junction left unmatched. Germline values: CDR1 LNHDA, CDR2 SQIVND (reference sequence). The CDR3 is CASTEIAGGPVNEQFF. The CDR3 region has the DNA TGTGCCAGTACGGAAATAGCGGGGGGGCCGGTCAATGAGCAGTTCTTC. The complete variable domain, with remaining parts taken from reference TRBV19 and TRBJ2-1, reads DGGITQSPKYLFRKEGQNVTLSCEQNLNHDAMYWYRQDPGQGLRLIYYSQIVNDFQKGDIAEGYSVSREKKESFPLTVTSAQKNPTAFYLCASTEIAGGPVNEQFFGPGTRLTVL.

The table lists this clonotype with a few counts. This chain joins TRBV28 and TRBJ2-7; D might be TRBD2 (5 bases). The length of the CDR3 is 15 residues. V was pared by 2 bases and J by 0 bases, with 11 bases between. Germline CDR1 reads MDHEN; CDR2 reads SYDVKM. The CDR3 coding sequence is TGTGCCAGCAGTTTACAATTGGGGAGCTCCTACGAGCAGTACTTC. Its protein is CASSLQLGSSYEQYF.

This clonotype was observed a handful of times. The chain links TRBV27 to TRBJ2-7, with a possible D match to TRBD1 (5 bases). CDR1 and CDR2 from the germline V gene are MNHEY and SMNVEV (reference sequence). V gave up 5 bases and J gave up 2 bases, with 16 bases separating them. The CDR3 runs to 15 residues. The CDR3 DNA reads as TGTGCCAGCAGTAAAGCCGACAGATCCGCCTACGAGCAGTACTTC. This codes for CASSKADRSAYEQYF.

The V and J genes are TRBV11-2 and TRBJ2-3; unclear D gene. This CDR3 is 13 amino acids long. Germline CDR1 reads SGHAT; CDR2 reads FQNNGV. V was trimmed by 5 bases and J by 8 bases, leaving 14 bases between them. DNA for the CDR3: TGTGCCAGCAGCCAAGAACCCACGGGTACGCAGTATTTT. This gives the protein CASSQEPTGTQYF.

This clonotype has a handful of counts. The V gene is TRBV15, the J gene TRBJ2-3; D unresolved. Trimming took off 0 bases at V and 4 bases at J, with 17 bases between the two ends. This CDR3 region has 17 residues. CDR1 is LNHNV, CDR2 YYDKDF, per germline (reference sequence). Here the CDR3 reads CATSREVARPIADTQYF. The CDR3 DNA sequence: TGTGCCACCAGCAGAGAGGTCGCGCGACCCATCGCAGATACGCAGTATTTT.

This clonotype was recorded many times. J is TRBJ1-2 and V is TRBV12-3 or TRBV12-4; TRBD1 matches 7 bases. J lost 6 bases, V lost 8 bases, and 12 bases had no gene match. The CDR3 consists of 14 residues. In DNA form, the CDR3 reads TGTGCCAGCGCGCCCCATCAGGGGGTTAATGGCTACACCTTC. It translates to CASAPHQGVNGYTF.

On this clonotype itself: It may be a read error: a sequence one base away is much more abundant. V gene TRBV24-1 combines with J gene TRBJ2-1; 8 nucleotides match TRBD2. The CDR3 runs 15 residues. Germline lookup yields CDR1 KGHDR and CDR2 SFDVKD. CDR3 sequence reads: CATSDGGGYYSEQFF. CDR3 sequence (DNA): TGTGCCACCAGTGATGGCGGGGGGTACTACAGTGAGCAGTTCTTC.

This clonotype was counted only a few times. V usage is TRBV5-4 and J usage is TRBJ2-7, with 8 bases aligning to TRBD1. CDR3 length equals 15 residues. Trimming removed 0 bases from V and 3 bases from J; junction bases left unmatched: 5. CDR1 is SGHNT, CDR2 YYREEE, per germline (reference sequence). As DNA, the CDR3 is TGTGCCAGCAGCTTGGAGGGGACAGGCCTCTACGAGCAGTACTTC. It codes for CASSLEGTGLYEQYF.

This clonotype was counted ten times or more. The rearrangement joins TRBV15 to TRBJ1-5; D ambiguous. With 1 base removed from V and 0 bases from J, the gap between germline ends came to 13 bases. CDR1 and CDR2 (germline): LNHNV, YYDKDF (reference sequence). This CDR3 spans 17 amino acids. The chain's CDR3 is CATSRAPGFVSNQPQHF. The CDR3 DNA reads as TGTGCCACCAGCAGAGCCCCGGGGTTCGTTAGCAATCAGCCCCAGCATTTT.

This clonotype was picked up many times. The rearrangement joins TRBV11-3 to TRBJ2-5, with TRBD2 identical over 8 bases. Germline V gene data show CDR1 as SGHNT and CDR2 as YENEEA. The CDR3 extends over 15 amino acids. V trimming: 3 bases; J trimming: 5 bases; junction bases outside the gene matches: 8. The DNA of the CDR3 is TGTGCCAGCAGCTTGCGAATAGCGGGGAAGGAGACCCAGTACTTC. As protein: CASSLRIAGKETQYF.